What follows are 10 T cell receptor beta chains derived from one specimen sequenced in a study of T cell repertoires in cytomegalovirus infection. TCRdb ran MiXCR on the reads and lists one entry per CDR3 protein. The sample consists of 150,000 to 200,000 distinct CDR3 sequences, roughly 30% of them appearing once. The material sequenced was PBMCs. These receptor sequences come from a human donor in good health (CMV status not recorded). Some clones in this sample may be carry-over from other donors' samples.

This clonotype was recorded a few times. The chain recombines TRBV7-2 with TRBJ2-3; D remains unclear. CDR3 length equals 13 residues. V lost 1 base, J lost 5 bases, and 7 bases lay in between. Germline CDR1 SGHTA, CDR2 FQGNSA. Here the CDR3 DNA reads TGTGCCAGCAGCTTAGGGCAGCAAGATACGCAGTATTTT. It yields the protein CASSLGQQDTQYF.

V is TRBV7-2 and J is TRBJ2-3; D is ambiguous. The germline V gene encodes CDR1 SGHTA and CDR2 FQGNSA. The V and J ends lost 4 bases and 8 bases respectively, with 10 bases between them. This CDR3 comprises 12 residues. For the CDR3, the DNA is TGTGCCAGCAGCTCCCGTGTGGGTACGCAGTATTTT. This codes for CASSSRVGTQYF. The whole variable domain, filled in from reference TRBV7-2 and TRBJ2-3, reads GAGVSQSPSNKVTEKGKDVELRCDPISGHTALYWYRQSLGQGLEFLIYFQGNSAPDKSGLPSDRFSAERTGGSVSTLTIQRTQQEDSAVYLCASSSRVGTQYFGPGTRLTVL.

CDR3 coding DNA: TGTGCCAGCAAAGGGACAGGGCCGGGGACTGAAGCTTTCTTT. Translating it yields CASKGTGPGTEAFF. The chain is built from TRBV6-5 and TRBJ1-1; 9 bases map to TRBD1. Trimming removed 7 bases from V and 5 bases from J; junction bases left unmatched: 8. Looked up from germline, CDR1 is MNHEY and CDR2 is SVGAGI. CDR3 length: 14 residues.

The table lists this clonotype with many counts. The rearrangement joins TRBV15 to TRBJ2-2; TRBD2 matches 14 bases. This CDR3 is built from 20 residues. Germline CDR1 LNHNV, CDR2 YYDKDF (reference sequence). With 0 bases clipped from V and 3 bases from J, the junction kept 9 bases outside the gene matches. The CDR3 sequence is CATSRDGLAGGPEDTGELFF. The CDR3 DNA is TGTGCCACCAGCAGAGACGGACTAGCGGGGGGCCCCGAAGACACCGGGGAGCTGTTTTTT.

V and J are TRBV20-1 and TRBJ1-2, with D uncertain. CDR3 length: 13 residues. CDR1 and CDR2 from the germline V gene are DFQATT and SNEGSKA (reference sequence). The V end lost 5 bases, the J end lost 3 bases, and 13 bases lay between the germline ends. CDR3: CSAPHQEYYGYTF. The CDR3 nucleotides read TGCAGTGCTCCCCACCAAGAATACTATGGCTACACCTTC.

This clonotype was recorded a few times. Here the CDR3 DNA reads TGTGCCAGCAGTTCCACGACAGGGAAAGAGACCCAGTACTTC. Protein product: CASSSTTGKETQYF. The gene calls are TRBV28 and TRBJ2-5; 7 bases line up with TRBD1. The CDR3 consists of 14 residues. V gave up 4 bases and J gave up 3 bases; unmatched junction bases: 5. The germline gives CDR1 MDHEN, CDR2 SYDVKM.

This clonotype has just a few counts. V usage is TRBV5-4 and J usage is TRBJ1-1; D is ambiguous. The CDR3 runs 13 residues. The V and J ends lost 9 bases and 1 base respectively, with 13 bases between them. From germline, CDR1 is SGHNT and CDR2 YYREEE (reference sequence). CDR3 region: CAIAVEPNTEAFF. CDR3 coding DNA: TGTGCCATTGCGGTCGAACCGAACACTGAAGCTTTCTTT.

The chain uses TRBV7-8 and TRBJ1-5; possible D gene TRBD1, 5 bases. This CDR3 contains 15 residues. The V gene lost 1 base and the J gene lost 5 bases, with 12 bases spanning the gap. Germline values: CDR1 SGHVS, CDR2 FQNEAQ. The CDR3 DNA sequence: TGTGCCAGCAGCTTAGGGACACAGGTCGATCAGCCCCAGCATTTT. Residues: CASSLGTQVDQPQHF. Using reference TRBV7-8 and TRBJ1-5 for the parts outside the CDR3, the full variable domain is GAGVSQSPRYKVAKRGQDVALRCDPISGHVSLFWYQQALGQGPEFLTYFQNEAQLDKSGLPSDRFFAERPEGSVSTLKIQRTQQEDSAVYLCASSLGTQVDQPQHFGDGTRLSIL.

This clonotype was counted a few times. This rearrangement joins TRBV2 to TRBJ2-2, with 8 bases aligning to TRBD2. V lost 8 bases and J lost 4; bases outside the gene matches: 18. The CDR3 extends over 18 amino acids. Per the germline V gene, CDR1 is SNHLY and CDR2 is FYNNEI. CDR3 loop: CASQYGGGGRGSTGELFF. The CDR3, as DNA: TGTGCCAGCCAATACGGGGGCGGGGGGCGTGGTAGCACCGGGGAGCTGTTTTTT. Combining the CDR3 with reference TRBV2 and TRBJ2-2 gives the whole variable domain EPEVTQTPSHQVTQMGQEVILRCVPISNHLYFYWYRQILGQKVEFLVSFYNNEISEKSEIFDDQFSVERPDGSNFTLKIRSTKLEDSAMYFCASQYGGGGRGSTGELFFGEGSRLTVL.

The V gene is TRBV19, the J gene TRBJ1-6; 7 nucleotides match TRBD1. The CDR3 totals 13 residues. Trimming removed 11 bases from V and 6 bases from J; junction bases left unmatched: 7. Germline V CDR1 and CDR2: LNHDA, SQIVND (reference sequence). The CDR3 is CASKGGGNSPLHF. CDR3 in DNA: TGTGCCTCAAAAGGGGGCGGTAATTCACCCCTCCACTTT.